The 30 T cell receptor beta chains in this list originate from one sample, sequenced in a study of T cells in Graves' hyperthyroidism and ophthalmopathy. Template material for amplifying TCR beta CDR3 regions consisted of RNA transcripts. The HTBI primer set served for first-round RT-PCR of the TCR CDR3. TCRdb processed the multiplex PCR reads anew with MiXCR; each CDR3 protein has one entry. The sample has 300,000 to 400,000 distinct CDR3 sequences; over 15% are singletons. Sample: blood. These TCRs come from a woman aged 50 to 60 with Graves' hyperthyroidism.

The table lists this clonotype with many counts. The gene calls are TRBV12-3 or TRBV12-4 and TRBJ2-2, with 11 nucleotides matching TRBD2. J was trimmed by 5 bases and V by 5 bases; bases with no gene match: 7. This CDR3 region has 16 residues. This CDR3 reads CASSELTSGVTGELFF. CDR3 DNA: TGTGCCAGCAGTGAACTGACTAGCGGGGTGACCGGGGAGCTGTTTTTT.

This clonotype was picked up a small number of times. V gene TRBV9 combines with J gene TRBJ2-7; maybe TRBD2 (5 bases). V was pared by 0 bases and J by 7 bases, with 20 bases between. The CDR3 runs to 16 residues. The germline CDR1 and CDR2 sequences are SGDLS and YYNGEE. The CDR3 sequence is CASSVEADPTTREQYF. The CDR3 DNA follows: TGTGCCAGCAGCGTAGAGGCAGACCCCACTACTAGGGAGCAGTACTTC.

The CDR3 sequence is CASSTGRDYGYTF. CDR3 coding DNA: TGTGCCAGTAGTACGGGCAGGGACTATGGCTACACCTTC. This chain joins TRBV19 and TRBJ1-2; maybe TRBD1 (5 bases). Germline V gene lookup returns CDR1 LNHDA and CDR2 SQIVND (reference sequence). The CDR3 covers 13 residues. Trimming cost V 4 bases and J 3 bases, with 9 bases left between them.

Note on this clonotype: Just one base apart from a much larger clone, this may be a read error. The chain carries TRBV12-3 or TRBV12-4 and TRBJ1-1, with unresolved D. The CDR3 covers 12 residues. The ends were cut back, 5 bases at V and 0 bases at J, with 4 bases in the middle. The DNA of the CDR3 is TGTGCCAGCAGTGTCGTGAACACTGAAGCTTTCTTT. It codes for CASSVVNTEAFF.

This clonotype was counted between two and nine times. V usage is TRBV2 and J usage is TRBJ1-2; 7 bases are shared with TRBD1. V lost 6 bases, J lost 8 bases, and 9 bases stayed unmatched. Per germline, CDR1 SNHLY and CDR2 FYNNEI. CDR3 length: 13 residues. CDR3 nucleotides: TGTGCCAGCAGCGACAGGGTGGGTCGAGGCTACACCTTC. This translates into CASSDRVGRGYTF.

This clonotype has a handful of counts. The chain's CDR3 is CASSRAGSSYEQYF. CDR3 in DNA: TGTGCCAGCAGCCGCGCCGGGAGCTCCTACGAGCAGTACTTC. The rearrangement links TRBV6-2 or TRBV6-3 to TRBJ2-7; maybe TRBD2 (6 bases). Trimming stripped 6 bases from V and 0 bases from J, with 12 bases between. CDR3 size: 14 residues. Per germline, CDR1 MNHEY and CDR2 SVGEGT.

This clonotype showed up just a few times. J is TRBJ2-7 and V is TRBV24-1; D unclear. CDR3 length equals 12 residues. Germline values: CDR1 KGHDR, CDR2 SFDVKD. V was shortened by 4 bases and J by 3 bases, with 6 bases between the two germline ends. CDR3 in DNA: TGTGCCACCAGTGACCTCAACTACGAGCAGTACTTC. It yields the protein CATSDLNYEQYF.

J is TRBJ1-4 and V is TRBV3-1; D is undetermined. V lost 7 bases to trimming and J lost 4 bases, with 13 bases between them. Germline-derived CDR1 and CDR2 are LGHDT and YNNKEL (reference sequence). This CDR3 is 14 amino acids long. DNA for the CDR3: TGTGCCAGCACCTCGTTAGGGCGTAATGAAAAACTGTTTTTT. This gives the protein CASTSLGRNEKLFF.

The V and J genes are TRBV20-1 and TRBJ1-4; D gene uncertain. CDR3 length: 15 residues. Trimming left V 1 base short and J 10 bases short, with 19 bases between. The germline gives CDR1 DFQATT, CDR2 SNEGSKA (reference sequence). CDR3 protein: CSARGQGLGSGKLFF. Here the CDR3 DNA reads TGCAGTGCTAGAGGGCAAGGACTGGGCTCTGGAAAACTGTTTTTT.

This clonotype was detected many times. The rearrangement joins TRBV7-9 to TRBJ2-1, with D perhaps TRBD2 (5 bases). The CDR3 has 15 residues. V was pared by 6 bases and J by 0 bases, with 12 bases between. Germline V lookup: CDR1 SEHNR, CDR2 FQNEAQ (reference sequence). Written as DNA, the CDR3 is TGTGCCAGCAGTGACGCCCGGGGCTCCTACAATGAGCAGTTCTTC. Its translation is CASSDARGSYNEQFF.

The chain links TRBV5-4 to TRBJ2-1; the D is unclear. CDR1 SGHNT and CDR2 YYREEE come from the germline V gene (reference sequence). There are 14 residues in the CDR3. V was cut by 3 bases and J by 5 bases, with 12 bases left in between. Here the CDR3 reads CASSSTLRDNEQFF. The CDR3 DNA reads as TGTGCCAGCAGCTCCACTCTTAGGGACAATGAGCAGTTCTTC.

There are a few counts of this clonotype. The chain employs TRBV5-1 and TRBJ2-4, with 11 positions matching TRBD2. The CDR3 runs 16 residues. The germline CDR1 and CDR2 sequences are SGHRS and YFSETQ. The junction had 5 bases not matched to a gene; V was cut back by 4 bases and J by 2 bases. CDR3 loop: CASSTGLAETKNIQYF. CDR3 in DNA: TGCGCCAGCAGCACGGGACTAGCGGAAACCAAAAACATTCAGTACTTC. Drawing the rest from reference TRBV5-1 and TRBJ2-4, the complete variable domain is KAGVTQTPRYLIKTRGQQVTLSCSPISGHRSVSWYQQTPGQGLQFLFEYFSETQRNKGNFPGRFSGRQFSNSRSEMNVSTLELGDSALYLCASSTGLAETKNIQYFGAGTRLSVL.

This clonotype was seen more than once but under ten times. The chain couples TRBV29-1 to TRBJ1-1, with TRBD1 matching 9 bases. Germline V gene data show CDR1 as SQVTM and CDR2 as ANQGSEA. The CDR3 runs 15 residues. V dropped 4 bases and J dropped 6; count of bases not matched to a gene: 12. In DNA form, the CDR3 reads TGCAGCGTTGGGGGTCCAACAGGGGGCATTTCTGAAGCTTTCTTT. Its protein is CSVGGPTGGISEAFF. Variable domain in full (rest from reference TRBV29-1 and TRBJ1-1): SAVISQKPSRDICQRGTSLTIQCQVDSQVTMMFWYRQQPGQSLTLIATANQGSEATYESGFVIDKFPISRPNLTFSTLTVSNMSPEDSSIYLCSVGGPTGGISEAFFGQGTRLTVV.

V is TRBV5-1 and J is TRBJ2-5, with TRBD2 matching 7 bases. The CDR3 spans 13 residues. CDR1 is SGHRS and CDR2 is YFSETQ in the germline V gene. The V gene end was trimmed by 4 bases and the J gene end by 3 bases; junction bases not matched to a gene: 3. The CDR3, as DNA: TGCGCCAGCAGCCCCCTAGCGGAAGAGACCCAGTACTTC. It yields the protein CASSPLAEETQYF.

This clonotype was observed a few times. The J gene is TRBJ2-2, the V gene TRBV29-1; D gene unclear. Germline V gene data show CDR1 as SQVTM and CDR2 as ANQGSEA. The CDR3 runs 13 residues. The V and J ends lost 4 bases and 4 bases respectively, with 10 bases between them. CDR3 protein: CSVADWGTGELFF. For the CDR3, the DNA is TGCAGCGTTGCCGATTGGGGCACCGGGGAGCTGTTTTTT.

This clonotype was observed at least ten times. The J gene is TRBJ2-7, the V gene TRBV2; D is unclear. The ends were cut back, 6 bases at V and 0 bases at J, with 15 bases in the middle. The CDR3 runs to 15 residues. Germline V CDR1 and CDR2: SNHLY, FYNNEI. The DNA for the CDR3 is TGTGCCAGCAGAGTGGGCGCGGAGAGCTCCTACGAGCAGTACTTC. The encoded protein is CASRVGAESSYEQYF.

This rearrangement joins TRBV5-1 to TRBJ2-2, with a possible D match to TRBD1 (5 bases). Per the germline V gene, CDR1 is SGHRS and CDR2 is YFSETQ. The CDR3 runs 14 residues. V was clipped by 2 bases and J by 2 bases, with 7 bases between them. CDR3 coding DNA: TGCGCCAGCAGCTTTGACAGTAACACCGGGGAGCTGTTTTTT. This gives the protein CASSFDSNTGELFF.

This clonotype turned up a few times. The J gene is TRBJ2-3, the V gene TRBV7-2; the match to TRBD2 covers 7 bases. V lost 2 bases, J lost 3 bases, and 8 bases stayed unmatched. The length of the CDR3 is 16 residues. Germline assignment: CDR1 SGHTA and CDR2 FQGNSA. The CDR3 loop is CASSLLGREGTDTQYF. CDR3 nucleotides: TGTGCCAGCAGCTTATTGGGCAGGGAGGGTACAGATACGCAGTATTTT.

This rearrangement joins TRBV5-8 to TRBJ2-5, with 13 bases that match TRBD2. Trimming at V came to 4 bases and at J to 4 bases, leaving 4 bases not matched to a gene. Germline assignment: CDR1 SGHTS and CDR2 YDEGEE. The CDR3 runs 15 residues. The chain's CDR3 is CASSRGLAGAETQYF. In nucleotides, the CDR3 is TGTGCCAGCAGCCGCGGACTAGCGGGGGCAGAGACCCAGTACTTC.

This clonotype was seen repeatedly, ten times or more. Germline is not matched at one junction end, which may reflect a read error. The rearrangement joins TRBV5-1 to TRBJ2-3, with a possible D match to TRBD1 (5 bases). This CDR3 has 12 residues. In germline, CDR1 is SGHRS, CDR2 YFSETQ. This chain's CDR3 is CASSPGTDTQYF. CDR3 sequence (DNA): TGTGCCAGCAGCCCAGGGACAGATACGCAGTATTTT.

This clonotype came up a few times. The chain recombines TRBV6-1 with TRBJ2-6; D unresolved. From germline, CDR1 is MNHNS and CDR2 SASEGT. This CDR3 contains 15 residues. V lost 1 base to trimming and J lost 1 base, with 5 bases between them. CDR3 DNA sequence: TGTGCCAGCAGTGAAGAGCCTTCTGGGGCCAACGTCCTGACTTTC. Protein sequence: CASSEEPSGANVLTF.

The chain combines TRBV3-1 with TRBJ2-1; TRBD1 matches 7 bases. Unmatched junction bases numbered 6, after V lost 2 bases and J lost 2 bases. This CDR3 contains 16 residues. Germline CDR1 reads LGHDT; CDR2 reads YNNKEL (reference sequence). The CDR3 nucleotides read TGTGCCAGCAGCCAACTAACAGGGGCCACCTACAATGAGCAGTTCTTC. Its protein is CASSQLTGATYNEQFF.

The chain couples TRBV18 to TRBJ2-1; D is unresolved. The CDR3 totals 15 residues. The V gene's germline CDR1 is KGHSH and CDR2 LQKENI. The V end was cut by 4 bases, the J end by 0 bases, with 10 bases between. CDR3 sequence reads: CASSLEMSSYNEQFF. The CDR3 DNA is TGTGCCAGCTCACTAGAGATGAGCTCCTACAATGAGCAGTTCTTC.

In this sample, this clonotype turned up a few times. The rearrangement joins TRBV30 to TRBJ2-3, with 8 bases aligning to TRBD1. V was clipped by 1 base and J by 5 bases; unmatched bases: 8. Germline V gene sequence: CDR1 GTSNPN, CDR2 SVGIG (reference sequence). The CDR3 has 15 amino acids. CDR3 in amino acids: CAWSARPGTGDTQYF. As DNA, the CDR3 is TGTGCCTGGAGTGCCCGTCCCGGGACAGGAGATACGCAGTATTTT.

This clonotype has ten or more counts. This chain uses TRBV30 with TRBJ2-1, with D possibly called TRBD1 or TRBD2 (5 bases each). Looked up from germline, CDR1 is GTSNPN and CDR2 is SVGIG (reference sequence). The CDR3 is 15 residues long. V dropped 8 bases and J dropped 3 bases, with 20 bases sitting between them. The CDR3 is CATDGEGRVYNEQFF. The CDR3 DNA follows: TGTGCCACGGACGGTGAGGGGCGCGTCTACAATGAGCAGTTCTTC. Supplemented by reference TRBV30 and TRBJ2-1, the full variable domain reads SQTIHQWPATLVQPVGSPLSLECTVEGTSNPNLYWYRQAAGRGLQLLFYSVGIGQISSEVPQNLSASRPQDRQFILSSKKLLLSDSGFYLCATDGEGRVYNEQFFGPGTRLTVL.

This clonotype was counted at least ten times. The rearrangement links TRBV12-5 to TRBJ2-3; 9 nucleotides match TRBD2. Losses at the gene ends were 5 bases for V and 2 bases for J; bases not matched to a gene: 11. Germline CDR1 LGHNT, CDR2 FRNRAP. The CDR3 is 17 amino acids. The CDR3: CASGASGTSRTTDTQYF. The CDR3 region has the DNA TGTGCTAGTGGTGCCTCCGGGACTAGCAGAACCACAGATACGCAGTATTTT.

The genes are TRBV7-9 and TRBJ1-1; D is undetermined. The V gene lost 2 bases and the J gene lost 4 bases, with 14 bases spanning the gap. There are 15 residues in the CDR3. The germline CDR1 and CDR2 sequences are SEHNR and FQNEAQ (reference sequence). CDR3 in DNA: TGTGCCAGCAGCTTACAGAACGGGATGAGCACTGAAGCTTTCTTT. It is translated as CASSLQNGMSTEAFF.

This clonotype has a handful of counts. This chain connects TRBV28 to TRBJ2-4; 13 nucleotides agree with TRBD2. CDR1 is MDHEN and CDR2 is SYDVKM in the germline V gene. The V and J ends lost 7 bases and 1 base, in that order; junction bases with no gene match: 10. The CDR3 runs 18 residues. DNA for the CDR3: TGTGCCAGCACCTCACTAGCGGGAGGGCCTGGGGCCAAAAACATTCAGTACTTC. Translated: CASTSLAGGPGAKNIQYF.

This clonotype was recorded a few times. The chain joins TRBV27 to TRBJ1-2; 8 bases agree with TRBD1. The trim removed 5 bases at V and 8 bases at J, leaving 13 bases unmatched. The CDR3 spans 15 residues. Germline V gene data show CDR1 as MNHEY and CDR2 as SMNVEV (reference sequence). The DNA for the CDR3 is TGTGCCAGCAGTACCACAGGGGGGCCGATCGGGGGCTACACCTTC. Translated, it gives CASSTTGGPIGGYTF.

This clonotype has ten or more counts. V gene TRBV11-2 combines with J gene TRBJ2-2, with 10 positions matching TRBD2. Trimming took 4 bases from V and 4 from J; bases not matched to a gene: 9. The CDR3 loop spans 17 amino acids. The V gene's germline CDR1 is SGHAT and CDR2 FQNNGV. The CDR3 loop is CASSSKRGGRGTGELFF. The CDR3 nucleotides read TGTGCCAGCAGCTCGAAGCGGGGGGGCCGGGGCACCGGGGAGCTGTTTTTT.